These T cell receptor beta chains were read from a single sample in a study of blood T cell repertoires in COVID-19. Profiling relied on immunoSEQ multiplex PCR, and the TCRdb table lists in-frame clones only, not all of them. This table has 100,000 to 130,000 clones, approximately 89% appearing once. Sequencing was carried out using peripheral blood. The receptors come from a man in his fifties with active or convalescent COVID-19. The CDR3 runs from the conserved cysteine through the conserved F or W. Each record gives: clone size, V gene, J gene, D gene, CDR3 protein, CDR3 DNA. D genes are given only for firm matches. Size is omitted from some rows. Given values are once, few, many or a class for expanded clones.

size: NA; V: TRBV19; J: TRBJ2-5; D: NA; CDR3: CASSRDTETQYF; DNA: TGTGCCAGTAGTCGGGACACTGAGACCCAGTACTTC
size: once; V: TRBV6-6; J: TRBJ1-5; D: NA; CDR3: CASSWLQGDTNQPQHF; DNA: TGTGCCAGCAGTTGGCTACAGGGTGACACGAATCAGCCCCAGCATTTT
size: NA; V: TRBV30; J: TRBJ1-1; D: TRBD1; CDR3: CAWDRTPGQLKAFF; DNA: TGTGCCTGGGACCGGACTCCGGGACAGTTGAAGGCTTTCTTT
size: NA; V: TRBV10-3; J: TRBJ1-6; D: TRBD1; CDR3: CAISGRGQNSPLHF; DNA: TGTGCCATCAGCGGCAGGGGGCAGAATTCACCCCTCCACTTT
size: NA; V: TRBV28; J: TRBJ1-2; D: NA; CDR3: CASSSTSTRTHPYGYTF; DNA: TGTGCCAGCAGTTCCACTAGCACCAGGACCCATCCTTATGGCTACACCTTC
size: NA; V: TRBV5-8; J: TRBJ1-4; D: NA; CDR3: CASSSREGFTTNEKLFF; DNA: TGTGCCAGCAGCTCCCGGGAAGGGTTCACAACTAATGAAAAACTGTTTTTT
size: NA; V: TRBV6-5; J: TRBJ1-6; D: NA; CDR3: CASSYESHNSPLHF; DNA: TGTGCCAGCAGTTACGAAAGCCATAATTCACCCCTCCACTTT
size: NA; V: TRBV6-5; J: TRBJ2-1; D: NA; CDR3: CASSSRDSSSYNEQFF; DNA: TGTGCCAGCAGTTCGCGGGACAGTTCCTCCTACAATGAGCAGTTCTTC
size: NA; V: TRBV5-1; J: TRBJ1-4; D: NA; CDR3: CASSRVSTDEKLFF; DNA: TGCGCCAGCAGCCGGGTCAGCACTGATGAAAAACTGTTTTTT
size: NA; V: TRBV28; J: TRBJ2-1; D: NA; CDR3: CASSFGLHRHDEQFF; DNA: TGTGCCAGCAGTTTCGGCCTCCATAGACACGATGAGCAGTTCTTC
size: NA; V: TRBV28; J: TRBJ2-7; D: NA; CDR3: CASSTFDRPPYEQYF; DNA: TGTGCCAGCAGTACCTTTGACAGGCCTCCCTACGAGCAGTACTTC
size: NA; V: TRBV29-1; J: TRBJ2-1; D: TRBD1; CDR3: CSVGGTGADEQFF; DNA: TGCAGCGTTGGCGGGACAGGGGCGGATGAGCAGTTCTTC
size: NA; V: TRBV12-3/TRBV12-4; J: TRBJ2-7; D: NA; CDR3: CASSLGGSGEQYF; DNA: TGTGCCAGCAGTTTAGGCGGGTCGGGTGAGCAGTACTTC
size: NA; V: TRBV29-1; J: TRBJ2-7; D: TRBD1; CDR3: CSVAGTGAHEQYF; DNA: TGCAGCGTTGCAGGGACAGGGGCCCACGAGCAGTACTTC
size: NA; V: TRBV27; J: TRBJ1-2; D: TRBD1; CDR3: CASSPHRGYGYTF; DNA: TGTGCCAGCAGTCCCCACAGGGGCTATGGCTACACCTTC
size: NA; V: TRBV6-5; J: TRBJ1-1; D: NA; CDR3: CASSYAPGAANTEAFF; DNA: TGTGCCAGCAGTTATGCCCCTGGGGCAGCGAACACTGAAGCTTTCTTT
size: NA; V: TRBV29-1; J: TRBJ2-3; D: TRBD2; CDR3: CSVNSGRAADTQYF; DNA: TGCAGCGTAAATAGCGGGAGGGCAGCAGATACGCAGTATTTT
size: NA; V: TRBV2; J: TRBJ2-7; D: TRBD2; CDR3: CASRGGTGGIYEQYF; DNA: TGTGCCAGCAGGGGAGGGACGGGCGGTATATACGAGCAGTACTTC
size: once; V: TRBV2; J: TRBJ2-1; D: NA; CDR3: CASRKQGAYNEQFF; DNA: TGTGCCAGCAGAAAACAGGGTGCCTACAATGAGCAGTTCTTC
size: NA; V: TRBV7-2; J: TRBJ1-2; D: NA; CDR3: CASSFYREYGYTF; DNA: TGTGCCAGCAGCTTCTACAGGGAGTATGGCTACACCTTC
size: NA; V: TRBV5-1; J: TRBJ2-7; D: TRBD1; CDR3: CASGTGLHNYEQYF; DNA: TGCGCCAGCGGGACAGGGCTCCATAACTACGAGCAGTACTTC
size: NA; V: TRBV9; J: TRBJ2-3; D: TRBD2; CDR3: CASSVGDSGSTDTQYF; DNA: TGTGCCAGCAGCGTAGGGGATAGCGGGAGCACAGATACGCAGTATTTT
size: once; V: TRBV5-1; J: TRBJ2-7; D: NA; CDR3: CASSLVPASVAARSYEQYF; DNA: TGCGCCAGCAGCTTGGTGCCCGCCTCCGTTGCGGCACGCTCCTACGAGCAGTACTTC
size: once; V: TRBV10-3; J: TRBJ1-6; D: NA; CDR3: CAISEGQYNSPLHF; DNA: TGTGCCATCAGTGAGGGACAGTATAATTCACCCCTCCACTTT
size: NA; V: TRBV30; J: TRBJ2-3; D: TRBD1; CDR3: CAFDRGSTDTQYF; DNA: TGTGCCTTTGACAGGGGAAGCACAGATACGCAGTATTTT
size: NA; V: TRBV4-1; J: TRBJ2-7; D: TRBD1; CDR3: CASSQPDRGGYEQYF; DNA: TGCGCCAGCAGCCAGCCGGACAGGGGCGGCTACGAGCAGTACTTC
size: NA; V: TRBV3-1/TRBV3-2; J: TRBJ2-7; D: TRBD2; CDR3: CASSHRTSGRINEQYF; DNA: TGTGCCAGCAGCCACCGGACTAGCGGGAGGATCAACGAGCAGTACTTC
size: NA; V: TRBV29-1; J: TRBJ2-7; D: TRBD2; CDR3: CSVQRLAGASYEQYF; DNA: TGCAGCGTCCAAAGGCTAGCGGGGGCCTCCTACGAGCAGTACTTC
size: NA; V: TRBV7-2; J: TRBJ1-2; D: NA; CDR3: CASSKGGGGYGYTF; DNA: TGTGCCAGCAGCAAAGGTGGGGGCGGCTATGGCTACACCTTC